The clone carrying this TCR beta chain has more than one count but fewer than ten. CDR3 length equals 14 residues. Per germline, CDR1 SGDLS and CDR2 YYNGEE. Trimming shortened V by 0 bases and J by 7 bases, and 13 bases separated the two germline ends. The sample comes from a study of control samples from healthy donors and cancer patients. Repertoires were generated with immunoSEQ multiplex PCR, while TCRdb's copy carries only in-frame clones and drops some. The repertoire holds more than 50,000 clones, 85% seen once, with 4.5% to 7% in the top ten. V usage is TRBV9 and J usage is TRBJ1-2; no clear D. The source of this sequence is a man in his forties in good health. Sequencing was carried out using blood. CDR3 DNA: TGTGCCAGCAGCGTAGGCCGGGGAGGAGGTGGCTACACCTTC. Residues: CASSVGRGGGGYTF.